The rows below give T cell receptor beta chains drawn from one sample of a study of blood T cells in healthy people across ages. TCRdb reprocessed the 5' RACE reads via MiXCR and lists one record per CDR3 protein. The sample shows hundreds of thousands of distinct CDR3 sequences, roughly 21% of them seen only once. The specimen was blood. The receptors were sampled from a man aged 65 to 79 in good health. CDR3s include the opening cysteine and the closing phenylalanine or tryptophan. A D gene is named only where the DNA matches it firmly. Clone size appears in some rows only: once, few, many, or a class for an expanded clone.

J gene | D gene | clone size | V gene | CDR3 DNA | CDR3 protein
TRBJ1-1 | - | - | TRBV7-9 | TGTGCCAGCAGCCTGAGCGGCACTGAAGCTTTCTTT | CASSLSGTEAFF
TRBJ2-3 | - | - | TRBV11-2 | TGTGCCAGCAGCTTAGATGGGCCCCCGGATACGCAGTATTTT | CASSLDGPPDTQYF
TRBJ2-5 | - | - | TRBV20-1 | TGCAGTGCGATGCGGTACAGGCCCTCGGGGAGACCAAGTGAGACCCAGTACTTC | CSAMRYRPSGRPSETQYF
TRBJ2-1 | - | - | TRBV18 | TGTGCCAGCTCACCAAATTGGGAAACGCTCGTTTACAATGAGCAGTTCTTC | CASSPNWETLVYNEQFF
TRBJ2-1 | TRBD2 | few | TRBV20-1 | TGCAGTGCTAGAGGCCCTAGCGGGAGGGAATACAATGAGCAGTTCTTC | CSARGPSGREYNEQFF
TRBJ2-5 | - | - | TRBV12-5 | TGTGCTAGTGGTTTGGCCGGGTACCAAGAGACCCAGTACTTC | CASGLAGYQETQYF
TRBJ1-1 | TRBD1 | few | TRBV4-1 | TGCGCCAGCAGCCAAGAGCTCAGGGGGCACAACACTGAAGCTTTCTTT | CASSQELRGHNTEAFF
TRBJ1-4 | - | - | TRBV4-3 | TGCGCCAGCAGCCAAGACGGAGTTGGGAAGGTATATGAAAAACTGTTTTTT | CASSQDGVGKVYEKLFF
TRBJ1-4 | - | - | TRBV5-1 | TGCGCCAGCAGCTTGACTTTTGGCGGCGAGTTAGGAGAAAAACTGTTTTTT | CASSLTFGGELGEKLFF
TRBJ1-2 | TRBD1 | few | TRBV6-5 | TGTGCCAGCAGCCCACCCGGGACAGGGGGTGGCTACACCTTC | CASSPPGTGGGYTF
TRBJ2-7 | - | - | TRBV29-1 | TGCAGCGTTGGGACAGCTACCTACGAGCAGTACTTC | CSVGTATYEQYF
TRBJ1-4 | - | once | TRBV21-1 | TGTGCCAGCTTGGGGCCGCTTAATGAAAAACTGTTTTTT | CASLGPLNEKLFF
TRBJ1-6 | - | - | TRBV7-2 | TGTGCCAGCAGCTTCATAGATGGATCACCCCTCCACTTT | CASSFIDGSPLHF
TRBJ1-2 | - | few | TRBV6-5 | TGTGCCAGCAGACCTCCCGGGACACGGGCCGCTGTCTATGGCTACACCTTC | CASRPPGTRAAVYGYTF
TRBJ2-7 | - | many | TRBV28 | TGTGCCAGCAGTCCCTCCGCTACCTACGAGCAGTACTTC | CASSPSATYEQYF
TRBJ1-1 | - | few | TRBV2 | TGTGCCGGCAGGGCAGAAGTTATGAACACTGAAGCTTTCTTT | CAGRAEVMNTEAFF
TRBJ2-1 | TRBD1 | - | TRBV2 | TGTGCCAGCAGTGGCCCCGGGGACAGTACCTACAATGAGCAGTTCTTC | CASSGPGDSTYNEQFF
TRBJ2-2 | - | few | TRBV11-2 | TGTGCCAGCAGCTTAGCAGGGCCCGGGGAGCTGTTTTTT | CASSLAGPGELFF
TRBJ2-3 | TRBD2 | few | TRBV12-3/TRBV12-4 | TGTGCCAGCGGTCGAGGACTAGCGGGAGCAGCAGACACGCAGTATTTT | CASGRGLAGAADTQYF